One and the same sample provided the 15 T cell receptor beta chains below, sequenced in a study of T cells in Graves' hyperthyroidism and ophthalmopathy. Amplified regions were TCR beta CDR3 sequences from RNA transcripts. In the first-round RT-PCR of the TCR CDR3, the HTBI primer set was used. One entry per CDR3 protein results from TCRdb running MiXCR on the multiplex PCR reads. The sample records about 720,000 distinct CDR3 sequences, over 15% being singletons. The material sequenced was blood. The receptors were sampled from a man younger than 30 with Graves' hyperthyroidism.

The sample holds a few counts of this clonotype. The chain couples TRBV6-2 or TRBV6-3 to TRBJ1-2, with 8 bases fitting TRBD1. Germline CDR1 MNHEY, CDR2 SVGEGT. Trimming cost V 6 bases and J 4 bases; bases outside gene matches: 4. The CDR3 loop spans 13 amino acids. CDR3 amino acids: CASSVGQGYGYTF. DNA of the CDR3: TGTGCCAGCAGCGTCGGACAGGGCTATGGCTACACCTTC.

The chain links TRBV2 to TRBJ2-3, with TRBD2 matching over 10 bases. Germline trimming cut 2 bases from V and 12 bases from J; bases unmatched to any gene: 11. Germline V gene data show CDR1 as SNHLY and CDR2 as FYNNEI. CDR3 length: 15 residues. This CDR3 is CASSESSGGGSLQYF. CDR3 sequence (DNA): TGTGCCAGCAGTGAATCTAGCGGGGGAGGATCACTACAGTATTTT.

The rearrangement links TRBV18 to TRBJ2-1; D gene uncertain. The CDR3 is 14 residues long. The germline gives CDR1 KGHSH, CDR2 LQKENI. Trimming took 3 bases from V and 1 from J, leaving 7 bases between them. The DNA of the CDR3 is TGTGCCAGCTCACCCGTCAAATCCTACAATGAGCAGTTCTTC. It translates to CASSPVKSYNEQFF.

In this sample, this clonotype turned up many times. The J gene is TRBJ2-7, the V gene TRBV7-9; 10 bases are a match to TRBD1. V gave up 8 bases and J gave up 4 bases; unmatched junction bases: 2. This CDR3 has 12 residues. Germline CDR1 and CDR2: SEHNR and FQNEAQ (reference sequence). The CDR3 DNA is TGTGCCAGCGGGACAGGGGTGTACGAGCAGTACTTC. Protein sequence: CASGTGVYEQYF.

This clonotype was observed many times. The chain is built from TRBV7-9 and TRBJ2-7; D possibly corresponds to TRBD2 (6 bases). Germline CDR1 SEHNR, CDR2 FQNEAQ (reference sequence). The CDR3 spans 13 residues. With 7 bases removed from V and 3 bases from J, the gap between germline ends came to 13 bases. The chain's CDR3 is CASMRGGFYEQYF. The DNA for the CDR3 is TGTGCCAGCATGAGGGGAGGTTTCTACGAGCAGTACTTC.

This clonotype was detected only a few times. This sequence joins TRBV7-2 and TRBJ2-2; 10 bases agree with TRBD2. The CDR3 is made up of 15 amino acids. CDR1 SGHTA and CDR2 FQGNSA come from the germline V gene. The V and J ends lost 3 bases and 10 bases, in that order; junction bases with no gene match: 8. The chain's CDR3 is CASSLGIAGGVELFF. The CDR3 region has the DNA TGTGCCAGCAGCTTGGGAATAGCGGGAGGTGTGGAGCTGTTTTTT. The whole variable domain, remainder taken from reference TRBV7-2 and TRBJ2-2, is GAGVSQSPSNKVTEKGKDVELRCDPISGHTALYWYRQSLGQGLEFLIYFQGNSAPDKSGLPSDRFSAERTGGSVSTLTIQRTQQEDSAVYLCASSLGIAGGVELFFGEGSRLTVL.

This clonotype was observed at least ten times. The chain carries TRBV30 and TRBJ1-1, with D tentatively TRBD1 (5 bases). This CDR3 is 14 amino acids long. CDR1 GTSNPN and CDR2 SVGIG come from the germline V gene (reference sequence). V lost 4 bases to trimming and J lost 1 base, with 13 bases between them. CDR3 nucleotides: TGTGCCTGGAATCCCTGGGGGACGAACACTGAAGCTTTCTTT. Amino acid sequence: CAWNPWGTNTEAFF.

The rearrangement joins TRBV7-9 to TRBJ2-3, with 7 bases matching TRBD1. There are 17 residues in the CDR3. With V trimmed by 5 bases and J by 5 bases, 16 bases remained unmatched. In germline, CDR1 is SEHNR, CDR2 FQNEAQ (reference sequence). The CDR3 nucleotides read TGTGCCAGCAGCCCCGCGAGGGGACAGATAAGCGGAGATACGCAGTATTTT. The encoded protein is CASSPARGQISGDTQYF.

The V gene is TRBV30, the J gene TRBJ2-1, with 8 nucleotides matching TRBD2. This CDR3 spans 14 amino acids. Per germline, CDR1 GTSNPN and CDR2 SVGIG (reference sequence). V shed 7 bases and J 10 bases; nucleotides not matched to a gene: 15. CDR3 sequence reads: CASQRAGVGSEQFF. The CDR3 DNA reads as TGTGCCTCCCAGCGAGCGGGAGTTGGGTCCGAGCAGTTCTTC.

The J gene is TRBJ2-5, the V gene TRBV7-2; D may be TRBD2 (6 bases). Trimming cost V 0 bases and J 4 bases, with 18 bases left between them. The CDR3 sequence is 17 residues long. Per germline, CDR1 SGHTA and CDR2 FQGNSA. CDR3 protein: CASSLALGGLGAETQYF. CDR3 DNA sequence: TGTGCCAGCAGCTTAGCGCTAGGAGGGCTGGGAGCAGAGACCCAGTACTTC.

The chain couples TRBV6-1 to TRBJ2-7; 8 bases are shared with TRBD2. This CDR3 is 12 amino acids long. The V and J ends lost 10 bases and 4 bases, in that order; junction bases with no gene match: 6. The germline V gene has CDR1 MNHNS and CDR2 SASEGT. The CDR3 DNA reads as TGTGCCATCGGGAGGGGATTATACGAGCAGTACTTC. Its translation: CAIGRGLYEQYF.

This rearrangement joins TRBV19 to TRBJ2-5, with D tentatively TRBD2 (5 bases). Looked up from germline, CDR1 is LNHDA and CDR2 is SQIVND (reference sequence). Trimming stripped 5 bases from V and 4 bases from J, with 11 bases between. This CDR3 is built from 13 residues. In DNA form, the CDR3 reads TGTGCCAGTAGTTCGGGGATGGGAGAGACCCAGTACTTC. Translating it yields CASSSGMGETQYF.

Only a few counts were recorded for this clonotype. This chain links TRBV20-1 with TRBJ2-1; a weak D match, TRBD1 (5 bases). Germline loops: CDR1 DFQATT, CDR2 SNEGSKA (reference sequence). The V gene lost 0 bases and the J gene lost 4 bases, with 10 bases spanning the gap. The CDR3 is 14 residues long. The CDR3 DNA sequence: TGCAGTGCTAGAGATGGGGCAGGATACAATGAGCAGTTCTTC. Its translation is CSARDGAGYNEQFF.

This clonotype was observed many times. J is TRBJ2-1 and V is TRBV11-2; D might be TRBD2 (7 bases). CDR1 SGHAT and CDR2 FQNNGV come from the germline V gene. Trimming took off 5 bases at V and 4 bases at J, with 18 bases between the two ends. The CDR3 length is 16 residues. The CDR3 DNA is TGTGCCAGCAGCCGGGGGGCCGGGAGTAAGTACAATGAGCAGTTCTTC. Translation gives CASSRGAGSKYNEQFF.

This clonotype was counted between two and nine times. J is TRBJ2-1 and V is TRBV20-1, with D maybe TRBD2 (5 bases). CDR3 size: 13 residues. Trimming stripped 5 bases from V and 1 base from J, with 9 bases between. The germline V gene has CDR1 DFQATT and CDR2 SNEGSKA (reference sequence). Written as DNA, the CDR3 is TGCAGTGCTCCTACTAGTTCCTACAATGAGCAGTTCTTC. Translation: CSAPTSSYNEQFF.